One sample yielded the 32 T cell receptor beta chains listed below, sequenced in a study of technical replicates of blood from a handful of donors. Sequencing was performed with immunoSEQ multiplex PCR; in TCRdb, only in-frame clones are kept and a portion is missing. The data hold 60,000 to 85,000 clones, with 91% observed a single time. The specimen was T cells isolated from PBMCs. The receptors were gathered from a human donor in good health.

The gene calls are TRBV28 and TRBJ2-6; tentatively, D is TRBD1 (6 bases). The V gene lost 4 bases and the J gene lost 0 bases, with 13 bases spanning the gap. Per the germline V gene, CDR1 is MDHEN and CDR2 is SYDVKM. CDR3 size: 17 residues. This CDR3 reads CASSYPGDSSGANVLTF. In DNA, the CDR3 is TGTGCCAGCAGTTATCCAGGGGATTCCTCTGGGGCCAACGTCCTGACTTTC.

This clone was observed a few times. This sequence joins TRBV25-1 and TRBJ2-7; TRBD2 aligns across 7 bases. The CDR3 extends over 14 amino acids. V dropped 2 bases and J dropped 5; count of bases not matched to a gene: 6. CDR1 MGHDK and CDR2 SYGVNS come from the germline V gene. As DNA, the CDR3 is TGTGCCAGCAGTGAAGGGCGGGAGCTTAACGAGCAGTACTTC. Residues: CASSEGRELNEQYF.

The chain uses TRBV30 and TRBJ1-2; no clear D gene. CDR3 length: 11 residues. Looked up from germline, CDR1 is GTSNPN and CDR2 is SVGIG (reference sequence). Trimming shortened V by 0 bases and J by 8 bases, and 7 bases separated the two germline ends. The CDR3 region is CAWSVEPGYTF. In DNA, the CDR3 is TGTGCCTGGAGTGTAGAGCCCGGCTACACCTTC. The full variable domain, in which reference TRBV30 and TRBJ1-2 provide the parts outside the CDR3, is SQTIHQWPATLVQPVGSPLSLECTVEGTSNPNLYWYRQAAGRGLQLLFYSVGIGQISSEVPQNLSASRPQDRQFILSSKKLLLSDSGFYLCAWSVEPGYTFGSGTRLTVV.

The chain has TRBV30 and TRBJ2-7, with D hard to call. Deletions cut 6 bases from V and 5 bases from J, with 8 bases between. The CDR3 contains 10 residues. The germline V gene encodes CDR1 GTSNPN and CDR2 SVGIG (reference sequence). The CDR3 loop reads CACFFNEQYF. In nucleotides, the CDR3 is TGTGCCTGTTTTTTCAACGAGCAGTACTTC.

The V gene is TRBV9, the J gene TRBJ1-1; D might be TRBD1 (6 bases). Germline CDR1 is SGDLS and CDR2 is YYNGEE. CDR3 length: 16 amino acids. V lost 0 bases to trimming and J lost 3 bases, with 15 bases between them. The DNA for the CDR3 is TGTGCCAGCAGCGTAGTGGGGGATCAGGGGTACACTGAAGCTTTCTTT. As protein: CASSVVGDQGYTEAFF.

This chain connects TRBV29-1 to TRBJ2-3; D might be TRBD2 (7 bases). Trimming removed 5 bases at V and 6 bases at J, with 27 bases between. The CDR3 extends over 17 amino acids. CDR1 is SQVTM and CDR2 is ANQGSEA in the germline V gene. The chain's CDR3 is CSVRKGRGASYMDTQYF. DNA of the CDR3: TGCAGCGTTCGGAAAGGGAGGGGGGCCTCGTACATGGATACGCAGTATTTT.

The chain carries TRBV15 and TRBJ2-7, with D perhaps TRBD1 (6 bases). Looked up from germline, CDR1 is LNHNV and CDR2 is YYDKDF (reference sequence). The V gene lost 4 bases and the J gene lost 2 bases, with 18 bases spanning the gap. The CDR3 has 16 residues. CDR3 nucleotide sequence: TGTGCCACCAGCATCAGTAGGGGGTCCCCTGCCTACGAGCAGTACTTC. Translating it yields CATSISRGSPAYEQYF.

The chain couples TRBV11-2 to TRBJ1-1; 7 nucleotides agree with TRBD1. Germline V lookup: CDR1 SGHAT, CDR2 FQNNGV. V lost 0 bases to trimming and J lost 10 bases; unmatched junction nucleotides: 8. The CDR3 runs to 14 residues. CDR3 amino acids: CASSLDSVQGLAFF. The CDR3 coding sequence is TGTGCCAGCAGCTTAGATAGTGTACAGGGGCTAGCTTTCTTT.

In nucleotides, the CDR3 is TGTGCCAGCACCCTAGACAGTTCCTCTGGAAACACCATATATTTT. Translating it yields CASTLDSSSGNTIYF. This chain uses TRBV6-5 with TRBJ1-3; D is possibly TRBD1 (5 bases). V shed 7 bases and J shed 0 bases, with 13 bases lying between them. The germline V gene has CDR1 MNHEY and CDR2 SVGAGI. This CDR3 has 15 residues.

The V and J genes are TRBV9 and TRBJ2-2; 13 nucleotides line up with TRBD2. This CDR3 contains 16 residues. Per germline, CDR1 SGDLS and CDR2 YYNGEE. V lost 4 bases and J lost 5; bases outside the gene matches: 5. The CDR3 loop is CASSSGLAGVTGELFF. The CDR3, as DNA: TGTGCCAGCAGCTCCGGACTAGCGGGAGTTACCGGGGAGCTGTTTTTT.

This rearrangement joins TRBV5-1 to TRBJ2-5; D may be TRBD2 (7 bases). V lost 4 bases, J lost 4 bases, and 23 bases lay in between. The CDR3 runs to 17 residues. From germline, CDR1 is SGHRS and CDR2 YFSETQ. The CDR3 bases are TGCGCCAGCAGCCCTGGGGGCGGGAGCGGCTTAGGAGAGACCCAGTACTTC. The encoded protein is CASSPGGGSGLGETQYF.

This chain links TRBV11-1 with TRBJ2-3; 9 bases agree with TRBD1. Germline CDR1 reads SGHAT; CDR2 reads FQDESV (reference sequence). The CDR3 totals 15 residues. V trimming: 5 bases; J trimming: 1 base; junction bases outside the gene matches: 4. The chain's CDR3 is CASSPWTGGTDTQYF. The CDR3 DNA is TGTGCCAGCAGCCCTTGGACAGGGGGCACAGATACGCAGTATTTT. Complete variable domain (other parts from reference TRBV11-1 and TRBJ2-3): EAEVAQSPRYKITEKSQAVAFWCDPISGHATLYWYRQILGQGPELLVQFQDESVVDDSQLPKDRFSAERLKGVDSTLKIQPAELGDSAMYLCASSPWTGGTDTQYFGPGTRLTVL.

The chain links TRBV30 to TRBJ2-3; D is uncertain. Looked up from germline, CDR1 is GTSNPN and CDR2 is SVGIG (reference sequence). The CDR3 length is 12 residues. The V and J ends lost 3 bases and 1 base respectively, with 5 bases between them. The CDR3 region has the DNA TGTGCCTGGAGACGGGGCACAGATACGCAGTATTTT. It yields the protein CAWRRGTDTQYF.

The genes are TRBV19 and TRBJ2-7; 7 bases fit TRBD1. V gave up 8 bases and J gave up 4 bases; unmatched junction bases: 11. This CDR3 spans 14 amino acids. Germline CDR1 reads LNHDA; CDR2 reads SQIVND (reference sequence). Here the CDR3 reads CASGQTGDVYEQYF. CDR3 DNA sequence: TGTGCCAGTGGTCAAACAGGGGATGTATACGAGCAGTACTTC.

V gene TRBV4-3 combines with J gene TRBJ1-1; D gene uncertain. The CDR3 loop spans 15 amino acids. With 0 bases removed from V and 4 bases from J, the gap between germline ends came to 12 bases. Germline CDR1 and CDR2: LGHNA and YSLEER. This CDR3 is CASSQEAGSGTEAFF. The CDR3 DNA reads TGCGCCAGCAGCCAAGAGGCGGGGTCGGGCACTGAAGCTTTCTTT.

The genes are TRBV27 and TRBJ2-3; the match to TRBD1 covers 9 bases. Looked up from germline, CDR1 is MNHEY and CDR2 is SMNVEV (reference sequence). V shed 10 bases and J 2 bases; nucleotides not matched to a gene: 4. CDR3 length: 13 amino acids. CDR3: CAIRTGATDTQYF. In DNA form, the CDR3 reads TGTGCCATTCGGACAGGGGCCACAGATACGCAGTATTTT.

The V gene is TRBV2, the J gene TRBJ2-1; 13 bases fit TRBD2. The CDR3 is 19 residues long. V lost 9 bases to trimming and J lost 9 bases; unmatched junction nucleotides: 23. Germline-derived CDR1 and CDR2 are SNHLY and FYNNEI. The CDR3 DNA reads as TGTGCCAGTAAAACCCCGGGACTAGCGGGATATGGCCTTTCGGGTGAGCAGTTCTTC. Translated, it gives CASKTPGLAGYGLSGEQFF.

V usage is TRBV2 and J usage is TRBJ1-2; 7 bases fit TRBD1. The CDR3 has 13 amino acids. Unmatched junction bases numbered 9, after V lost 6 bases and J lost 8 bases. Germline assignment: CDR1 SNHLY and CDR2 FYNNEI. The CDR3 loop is CASRLEGAIGYTF. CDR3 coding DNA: TGTGCCAGCAGGTTAGAGGGGGCGATCGGCTACACCTTC.

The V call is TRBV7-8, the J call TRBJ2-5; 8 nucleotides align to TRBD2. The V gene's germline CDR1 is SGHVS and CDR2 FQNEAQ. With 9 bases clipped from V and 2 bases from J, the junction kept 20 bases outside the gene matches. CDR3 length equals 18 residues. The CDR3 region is CARKMGGTRVGKQETQYF. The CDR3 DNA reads TGTGCCAGAAAGATGGGGGGGACTAGAGTTGGTAAACAAGAGACCCAGTACTTC.

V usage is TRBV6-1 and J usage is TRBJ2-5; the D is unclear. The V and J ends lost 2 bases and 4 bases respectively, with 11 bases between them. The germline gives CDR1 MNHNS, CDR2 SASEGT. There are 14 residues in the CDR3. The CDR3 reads CASSEFPLSETQYF. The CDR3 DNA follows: TGTGCCAGCAGTGAATTTCCCTTGTCAGAGACCCAGTACTTC.

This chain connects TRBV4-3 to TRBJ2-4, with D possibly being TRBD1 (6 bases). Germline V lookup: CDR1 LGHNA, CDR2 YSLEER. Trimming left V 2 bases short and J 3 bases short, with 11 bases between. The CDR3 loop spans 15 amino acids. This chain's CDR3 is CASSQSGQYKNIQYF. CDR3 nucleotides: TGCGCCAGCAGCCAATCGGGACAATACAAAAACATTCAGTACTTC.

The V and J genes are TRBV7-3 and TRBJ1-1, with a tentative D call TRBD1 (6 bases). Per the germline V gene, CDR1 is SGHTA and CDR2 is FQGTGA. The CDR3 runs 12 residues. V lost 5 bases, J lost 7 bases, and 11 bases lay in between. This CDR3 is CASSGPRGEAFF. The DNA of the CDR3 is TGTGCCAGCAGCGGACCCAGGGGTGAAGCTTTCTTT.

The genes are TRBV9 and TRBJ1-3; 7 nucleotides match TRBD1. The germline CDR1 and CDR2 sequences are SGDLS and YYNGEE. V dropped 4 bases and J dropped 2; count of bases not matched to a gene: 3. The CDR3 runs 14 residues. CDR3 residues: CASSPDRAGNTIYF. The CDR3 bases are TGTGCCAGCAGCCCCGACAGGGCTGGAAACACCATATATTTT. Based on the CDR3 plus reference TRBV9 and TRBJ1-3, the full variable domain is DSGVTQTPKHLITATGQRVTLRCSPRSGDLSVYWYQQSLDQGLQFLIQYYNGEERAKGNILERFSAQQFPDLHSELNLSSLELGDSALYFCASSPDRAGNTIYFGEGSWLTVV.

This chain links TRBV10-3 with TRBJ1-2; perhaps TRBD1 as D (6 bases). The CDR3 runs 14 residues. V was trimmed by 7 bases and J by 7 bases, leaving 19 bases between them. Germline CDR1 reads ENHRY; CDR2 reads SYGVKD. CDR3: CAITADRGPGGYTF. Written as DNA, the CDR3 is TGTGCCATCACCGCGGACAGAGGCCCAGGTGGCTACACCTTC.

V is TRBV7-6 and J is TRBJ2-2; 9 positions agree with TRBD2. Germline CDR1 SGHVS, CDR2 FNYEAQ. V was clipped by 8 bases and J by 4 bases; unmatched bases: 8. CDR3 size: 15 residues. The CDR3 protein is CASGRGSGGTGELFF. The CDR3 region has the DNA TGTGCCAGCGGCAGGGGTAGCGGGGGCACCGGGGAGCTGTTTTTT.

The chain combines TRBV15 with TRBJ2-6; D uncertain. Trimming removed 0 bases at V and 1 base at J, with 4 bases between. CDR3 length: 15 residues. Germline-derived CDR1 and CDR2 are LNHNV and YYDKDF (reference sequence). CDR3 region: CATSRDRSGANVLTF. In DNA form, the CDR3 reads TGTGCCACCAGCAGAGACAGGTCTGGGGCCAACGTCCTGACTTTC.

The CDR3 nucleotides are TGTGCCAGCTCTATTGGACTTCTCACAGATACGCAGTATTTT. It codes for CASSIGLLTDTQYF. This sequence joins TRBV28 and TRBJ2-3, with a possible D match to TRBD2 (5 bases). Trimming left V 8 bases short and J 2 bases short, with 14 bases between. This CDR3 has 14 amino acids. Germline V CDR1 and CDR2: MDHEN, SYDVKM.

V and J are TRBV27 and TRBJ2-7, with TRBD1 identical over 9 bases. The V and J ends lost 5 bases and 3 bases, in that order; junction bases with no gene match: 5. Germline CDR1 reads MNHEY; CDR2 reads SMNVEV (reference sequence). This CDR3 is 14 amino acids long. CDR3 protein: CASSMTGGNYEQYF. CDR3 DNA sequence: TGTGCCAGCAGTATGACAGGGGGGAACTACGAGCAGTACTTC.

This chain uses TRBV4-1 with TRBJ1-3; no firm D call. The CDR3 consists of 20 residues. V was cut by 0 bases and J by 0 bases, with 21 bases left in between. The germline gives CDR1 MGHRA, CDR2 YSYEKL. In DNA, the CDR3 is TGCGCCAGCAGCCAAGATTGGTGGGCTCGACGCCTAAGCTCTGGAAACACCATATATTTT. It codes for CASSQDWWARRLSSGNTIYF.

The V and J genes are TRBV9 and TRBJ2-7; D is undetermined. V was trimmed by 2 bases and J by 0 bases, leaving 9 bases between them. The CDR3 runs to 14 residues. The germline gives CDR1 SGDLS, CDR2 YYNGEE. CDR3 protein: CASSVEASSYEQYF. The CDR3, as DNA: TGTGCCAGCAGCGTCGAAGCGAGCTCCTACGAGCAGTACTTC.

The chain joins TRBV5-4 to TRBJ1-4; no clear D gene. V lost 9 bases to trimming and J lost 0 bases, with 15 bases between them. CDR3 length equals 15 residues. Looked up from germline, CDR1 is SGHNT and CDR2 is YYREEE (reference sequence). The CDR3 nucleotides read TGTGCCACCTCCAGCGGGCTCGCAACTAATGAAAAACTGTTTTTT. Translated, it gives CATSSGLATNEKLFF.

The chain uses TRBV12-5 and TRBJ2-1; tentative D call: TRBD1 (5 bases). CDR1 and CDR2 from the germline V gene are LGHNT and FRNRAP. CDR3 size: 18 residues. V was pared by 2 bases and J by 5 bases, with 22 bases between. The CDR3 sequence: CASGLPTNGQRRNNEQFF. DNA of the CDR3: TGTGCTAGTGGTTTGCCCACTAATGGACAAAGAAGGAACAATGAGCAGTTCTTC. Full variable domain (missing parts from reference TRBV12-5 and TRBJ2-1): DARVTQTPRHKVTEMGQEVTMRCQPILGHNTVFWYRQTMMQGLELLAYFRNRAPLDDSGMPKDRFSAEMPDATLATLKIQPSEPRDSAVYFCASGLPTNGQRRNNEQFFGPGTRLTVL.